This T cell receptor (beta chain) was captured in a study of blood T cell repertoires in COVID-19. The wider study: Sites in the United States, Italy and Spain provided acute and convalescent COVID-19 samples. PBMCs, B-cell-depleted T cells, or T cells provided the cDNA or gDNA that made up the material.

The CDR3 covers 20 residues. Germline loops: CDR1 WSHSY, CDR2 SAAADI. V lost 0 bases and J lost 0, with 21 bases in between. Here immunoSEQ multiplex PCR was the method, and the copy in TCRdb shows in-frame clones only, minus some. The sample has around 72,000 clones; approximately 88% are singletons. The V gene is TRBV10-2, the J gene TRBJ1-3; TRBD1 is a possible D gene (6 bases). Sequencing was carried out using peripheral blood. The clonotype originates from a woman in her 70s with acute or convalescent COVID-19. CDR3: CASSESPGHLKGTSGNTIYF. CDR3 DNA sequence: TGCGCCAGCAGTGAGTCCCCGGGACACCTTAAGGGTACCTCTGGAAACACCATATATTTT.